This T cell receptor beta chain was obtained from a study of OX40 agonist ivuxolimab in advanced cancers. Across the study: Eligibility rules accepted prior anti-PD-1, anti-PD-L1 or anti-CTLA-4 therapy, and 35% to 45% had some.

Blood specimens came from baseline, cycle 4 day 1, and cycle 7 day 1. In the case of this clone: Its antigen is not identified.

The protocol was immunoSEQ multiplex PCR, while the TCRdb copy is restricted to in-frame clones and leaves out a portion. The table has tens of thousands of clones, roughly 89% seen once. The trim removed 4 bases at V and 0 bases at J, leaving 6 bases unmatched. The CDR3 consists of 16 residues. Germline V gives CDR1 SGHTA, CDR2 FQGNSA. General study findings and limits: CD4+ and CD8+ T cells in blood underwent clonal expansion by week 6 at 0.1 to 3.0 mg/kg.

The sequence was collected from an adult with an advanced solid tumor such as melanoma, head and neck, liver or kidney cancer. This rearrangement joins TRBV7-2 to TRBJ2-1; TRBD1 agrees at 7 bases. The starting material was CD4+ or CD8+ T cells sorted from blood, obtained in a trial of the OX40 agonist ivuxolimab. The CDR3 coding sequence is TGTGCCAGCAGCTCGTCGACAGGGAGCTCCTACAATGAGCAGTTCTTC. Residues: CASSSSTGSSYNEQFF.